The rows below give T cell receptor beta chains drawn from one sample of a study of CD8+ T cells in alopecia areata. Sequencing used immunoSEQ multiplex PCR; TCRdb keeps in-frame clones, though not all of them. The sample carries 200,000 or so clones, 58% recorded once. The sample consisted of CD4+ T cells sorted from blood, taken at week 24, from a patient treated with tofacitinib. These receptors were collected from a human donor with alopecia areata. Each CDR3 is given with its conserved first and last residue. The D gene is left open where the match is weak. Clone size appears in some rows only: once, few, many, or a class for an expanded clone.

abundance: NA; j_gene: TRBJ2-2; v_gene: TRBV7-2; d_gene: TRBD2; CDR3nt: TGTGCCAGCAGCACCTTAGCGGGGGGGAACACCGGGGAGCTGTTTTTT; CDR3aa: CASSTLAGGNTGELFF
abundance: NA; j_gene: TRBJ2-7; v_gene: TRBV9; d_gene: NA; CDR3nt: TGTGCCAGCAGCGCCCGGGACGGGCCCTACGAGCAGTACTTC; CDR3aa: CASSARDGPYEQYF
abundance: few; j_gene: TRBJ2-6; v_gene: TRBV28; d_gene: TRBD1; CDR3nt: TGTGCCAGCAGTCAATACAGGGGAATTGGGGCCAACGTCCTGACTTTC; CDR3aa: CASSQYRGIGANVLTF
abundance: NA; j_gene: TRBJ2-3; v_gene: TRBV7-2; d_gene: NA; CDR3nt: TGTGCCAGCAGCTTAGCGACAGATACGCAGTATTTT; CDR3aa: CASSLATDTQYF
abundance: NA; j_gene: TRBJ2-7; v_gene: TRBV4-2; d_gene: NA; CDR3nt: TGTGCCAGCAGCCTCCCTGCAGGCGAGCAGTACTTC; CDR3aa: CASSLPAGEQYF
abundance: NA; j_gene: TRBJ2-7; v_gene: TRBV5-1; d_gene: NA; CDR3nt: TGCGCCAGCAGCTTGCAGAGTGACCCCGGGGAGCAGTACTTC; CDR3aa: CASSLQSDPGEQYF
abundance: NA; j_gene: TRBJ1-4; v_gene: TRBV6-5; d_gene: TRBD1; CDR3nt: TGTGCCAGCAGTTATATGGGACAGGGAGAAAAACTGTTTTTT; CDR3aa: CASSYMGQGEKLFF
abundance: NA; j_gene: TRBJ1-2; v_gene: TRBV29-1; d_gene: NA; CDR3nt: TGCAGCGTTGCAACGGAGGGCTACACCTTC; CDR3aa: CSVATEGYTF
abundance: NA; j_gene: TRBJ2-1; v_gene: TRBV29-1; d_gene: NA; CDR3nt: TGCAGCGTCCCCTGGAGGGATCGACAGGGACCCTACAATGAGCAGTTCTTC; CDR3aa: CSVPWRDRQGPYNEQFF
abundance: few; j_gene: TRBJ1-2; v_gene: TRBV29-1; d_gene: NA; CDR3nt: TGCAGCGTTGAACCGCAGGGACGGAACTATGGCTACACCTTC; CDR3aa: CSVEPQGRNYGYTF
abundance: NA; j_gene: TRBJ2-5; v_gene: TRBV28; d_gene: TRBD2; CDR3nt: TGTGCCAGCAGTCCCCCCCGGCTAGCGGGAGTAATTCAGGAGACCCAGTACTTC; CDR3aa: CASSPPRLAGVIQETQYF
abundance: few; j_gene: TRBJ2-5; v_gene: TRBV14; d_gene: NA; CDR3nt: TGTGCCAGCAGCCTGGGACGCCGGGAGACCCAGTACTTC; CDR3aa: CASSLGRRETQYF
abundance: NA; j_gene: TRBJ1-2; v_gene: TRBV7-2; d_gene: NA; CDR3nt: TGTGCCAGCAGCTCACAGGGCTATGGCTACACCTTC; CDR3aa: CASSSQGYGYTF
abundance: NA; j_gene: TRBJ1-3; v_gene: TRBV6-6; d_gene: NA; CDR3nt: TGTGCCACCACAGTTTCGAGTTCGGGAGGAAACACCATATATTTT; CDR3aa: CATTVSSSGGNTIYF
abundance: NA; j_gene: TRBJ2-7; v_gene: TRBV29-1; d_gene: NA; CDR3nt: TGCAGCGTGCTCGCGGGGATGTACGGCGCCGAGCAGTACTTC; CDR3aa: CSVLAGMYGAEQYF
abundance: NA; j_gene: TRBJ1-4; v_gene: TRBV30; d_gene: NA; CDR3nt: TGTGCCTGGAGCCCGGGCAGATCGAATGAAAAACTGTTTTTT; CDR3aa: CAWSPGRSNEKLFF
abundance: NA; j_gene: TRBJ2-7; v_gene: TRBV6-5; d_gene: TRBD2; CDR3nt: TGTGCCAGCAGTTACTCCTCCCGGGGGGGCTACGAGCAGTACTTC; CDR3aa: CASSYSSRGGYEQYF
abundance: few; j_gene: TRBJ1-1; v_gene: TRBV5-1; d_gene: NA; CDR3nt: TGCGCCAGCAGCTTAGACCAAGTTGTGGACACTGAAGCTTTCTTT; CDR3aa: CASSLDQVVDTEAFF
abundance: few; j_gene: TRBJ1-5; v_gene: TRBV7-2; d_gene: TRBD1; CDR3nt: TGTGCCAGCAGCTCACAGGGGCAGCCCCAGCATTTT; CDR3aa: CASSSQGQPQHF
abundance: NA; j_gene: TRBJ2-5; v_gene: TRBV5-4; d_gene: NA; CDR3nt: TGTGCCAGCAGCCGACCGGACCCCCAAGAGACCCAGTACTTC; CDR3aa: CASSRPDPQETQYF
abundance: NA; j_gene: TRBJ1-6; v_gene: TRBV7-8; d_gene: NA; CDR3nt: TGTGCCAGCAGCTCTCCCAGTGGGTCACCCCTCCACTTT; CDR3aa: CASSSPSGSPLHF
abundance: NA; j_gene: TRBJ2-2; v_gene: TRBV12-5; d_gene: TRBD2; CDR3nt: TGTGCTAGTAGGGGACTAGCGGAGGGGGAGCTGTTTTTT; CDR3aa: CASRGLAEGELFF
abundance: few; j_gene: TRBJ2-7; v_gene: TRBV6-5; d_gene: TRBD1; CDR3nt: TGTGCCAGCAGTCCGGGGACAGGGAACTCCTACGAGCAGTACTTC; CDR3aa: CASSPGTGNSYEQYF
abundance: few; j_gene: TRBJ1-6; v_gene: TRBV5-4; d_gene: NA; CDR3nt: TGTGCCAGCAGCTCGGGGAGGGGCTCCTATAATTCACCCCTCCACTTT; CDR3aa: CASSSGRGSYNSPLHF
abundance: NA; j_gene: TRBJ2-1; v_gene: TRBV28; d_gene: TRBD2; CDR3nt: TGTGCCAGCAGTTCGAGCGGGAGTGGTTACAATGAGCAGTTCTTC; CDR3aa: CASSSSGSGYNEQFF
abundance: NA; j_gene: TRBJ2-7; v_gene: TRBV6-5; d_gene: TRBD1; CDR3nt: TGTGCCAGCAGTCAGGGGACAGGCTACGAGCAGTACTTC; CDR3aa: CASSQGTGYEQYF
abundance: NA; j_gene: TRBJ2-2; v_gene: TRBV10-3; d_gene: TRBD1; CDR3nt: TGTGCCATCAGGCCGGGACAGGGAGGGAACACCGGGGAGCTGTTTTTT; CDR3aa: CAIRPGQGGNTGELFF
abundance: NA; j_gene: TRBJ2-5; v_gene: TRBV29-1; d_gene: NA; CDR3nt: TGCAGCGTTGGGCCGGCGGGCCCGCGGGAGACCCAGTACTTC; CDR3aa: CSVGPAGPRETQYF
abundance: NA; j_gene: TRBJ2-1; v_gene: TRBV2; d_gene: TRBD2; CDR3nt: TGTGCCAGCAGCGAAGGACTAGCGGGGGGCTACAATGAGCAGTTCTTC; CDR3aa: CASSEGLAGGYNEQFF
abundance: NA; j_gene: TRBJ1-1; v_gene: TRBV18; d_gene: NA; CDR3nt: TGTGCCAGCTCACCACCGGGCAGGCAGACTGAAGCTTTCTTT; CDR3aa: CASSPPGRQTEAFF
abundance: NA; j_gene: TRBJ2-3; v_gene: TRBV7-9; d_gene: NA; CDR3nt: TGTGCCAGCAGCTACATACCGGGACCAACAACAGATACGCAGTATTTT; CDR3aa: CASSYIPGPTTDTQYF
abundance: NA; j_gene: TRBJ2-7; v_gene: TRBV11-2; d_gene: NA; CDR3nt: TGTGCCAGCAGCTTAGTGGAAGGGTTGGAGCAGTACTTC; CDR3aa: CASSLVEGLEQYF
abundance: few; j_gene: TRBJ1-2; v_gene: TRBV6-6; d_gene: TRBD1; CDR3nt: TGTGCCAGCAGTTACGCCGACAGGGACAGCACCTTC; CDR3aa: CASSYADRDSTF
abundance: NA; j_gene: TRBJ1-1; v_gene: TRBV30; d_gene: TRBD1; CDR3nt: TGTGCCTGGAGTGGACAGGGGAACACTGAAGCTTTCTTT; CDR3aa: CAWSGQGNTEAFF
abundance: NA; j_gene: TRBJ2-5; v_gene: TRBV7-2; d_gene: TRBD1; CDR3nt: TGTGCCAGCAGCTCCGGACAGGGAGAGACCCAGTACTTC; CDR3aa: CASSSGQGETQYF
abundance: NA; j_gene: TRBJ1-1; v_gene: TRBV5-1; d_gene: NA; CDR3nt: TGCGCCAGCAGCTTGGCAGGGGCGGACACTGAAGCTTTCTTT; CDR3aa: CASSLAGADTEAFF
abundance: few; j_gene: TRBJ1-2; v_gene: TRBV7-9; d_gene: NA; CDR3nt: TGTGCCAGCAGCTACAAGGACGGTGTTGGTGGCTACACCTTC; CDR3aa: CASSYKDGVGGYTF
abundance: NA; j_gene: TRBJ1-5; v_gene: TRBV30; d_gene: NA; CDR3nt: TGTGCCTGGAGTGCCCGCGGCAATCAGCCCCAGCATTTT; CDR3aa: CAWSARGNQPQHF
abundance: NA; j_gene: TRBJ2-7; v_gene: TRBV5-4; d_gene: TRBD2; CDR3nt: TGTGCCAGCAGCTTGGGTAGCGGGAGTACCTACGAGCAGTACTTC; CDR3aa: CASSLGSGSTYEQYF